Below, 13 T cell receptor beta chains from the same sample are listed, as sequenced in a study of T cell changes during pregnancy in multiple sclerosis. Sequencing used immunoSEQ multiplex PCR; TCRdb keeps in-frame clones, though not all of them. The table records about 68,000 clones, roughly 92% of them present only once. This specimen was peripheral blood, taken after pregnancy. Source of these receptors: a female donor in good health, enrolled as a control in a pregnancy study.

J is TRBJ1-4 and V is TRBV7-8; unclear D gene. Germline V CDR1 and CDR2: SGHVS, FQNEAQ. Trimming removed 3 bases at V and 7 bases at J, with 15 bases between. The CDR3 has 15 amino acids. CDR3: CASSFLRGGGEKLFF. The CDR3, as DNA: TGTGCCAGCAGCTTTTTACGAGGTGGTGGTGAAAAACTGTTTTTT.

The rearrangement uses TRBV28 and TRBJ1-1, with D unresolved. This CDR3 contains 15 residues. Germline values: CDR1 MDHEN, CDR2 SYDVKM. The V end was cut by 6 bases, the J end by 2 bases, with 16 bases between. DNA of the CDR3: TGTGCCAGCAGCTCAGCCGCGGTACAAAACACTGAAGCTTTCTTT. Translation gives CASSSAAVQNTEAFF.

This clone was seen only once. The chain joins TRBV5-1 to TRBJ2-1, with 8 positions matching TRBD2. Unmatched junction bases numbered 6, after V lost 6 bases and J lost 1 base. This CDR3 has 15 amino acids. Germline V gene data show CDR1 as SGHRS and CDR2 as YFSETQ. The CDR3 protein is CASMAGGLSYNEQFF. The CDR3 nucleotides are TGCGCCAGCATGGCGGGAGGACTATCCTACAATGAGCAGTTCTTC.

The V and J genes are TRBV15 and TRBJ2-7; 8 bases are a match to TRBD1. The V gene end was trimmed by 1 base and the J gene end by 5 bases; junction bases not matched to a gene: 4. Per germline, CDR1 LNHNV and CDR2 YYDKDF (reference sequence). The CDR3 extends over 14 amino acids. CDR3 protein: CATSRVAGGNEQYF. In DNA form, the CDR3 reads TGTGCCACCAGCAGAGTGGCAGGGGGCAACGAGCAGTACTTC.

The chain combines TRBV19 with TRBJ1-2, with 8 positions matching TRBD1. The CDR3 is made up of 13 amino acids. V shed 7 bases, J shed 8 bases, and the junction held 9 bases outside the gene matches. Germline CDR1 reads LNHDA; CDR2 reads SQIVND (reference sequence). CDR3 region: CASTLDRVKGYTF. The CDR3 coding sequence is TGTGCCAGTACCCTGGACAGGGTGAAAGGCTACACCTTC. Filled out from reference TRBV19 and TRBJ1-2, the complete variable domain reads DGGITQSPKYLFRKEGQNVTLSCEQNLNHDAMYWYRQDPGQGLRLIYYSQIVNDFQKGDIAEGYSVSREKKESFPLTVTSAQKNPTAFYLCASTLDRVKGYTFGSGTRLTVV.

The chain recombines TRBV7-2 with TRBJ1-5; D might be TRBD1 (5 bases). V gave up 1 base and J gave up 2 bases, with 9 bases separating them. The CDR3 contains 15 residues. Germline lookup yields CDR1 SGHTA and CDR2 FQGNSA. The CDR3 DNA is TGTGCCAGCAGCTTAGAGGGGTCCGGCAATCAGCCCCAGCATTTT. Its translation: CASSLEGSGNQPQHF.

This chain uses TRBV19 with TRBJ2-5; 13 bases are shared with TRBD2. CDR3 length: 16 amino acids. Trimming at V came to 6 bases and at J to 4 bases, leaving 8 bases not matched to a gene. Germline lookup yields CDR1 LNHDA and CDR2 SQIVND (reference sequence). Written as DNA, the CDR3 is TGTGCCAGTAGCTCAGGACTAGCGGGAGTTCCAGAGACCCAGTACTTC. As protein: CASSSGLAGVPETQYF.

The rearrangement uses TRBV9 and TRBJ2-1, with D possibly matching TRBD1 (6 bases). CDR1 is SGDLS, CDR2 YYNGEE, per germline. This CDR3 region has 15 residues. The V and J ends lost 4 bases and 8 bases respectively, with 19 bases between them. This CDR3 reads CASSPAATGLDEQFF. CDR3 sequence (DNA): TGTGCCAGCAGCCCAGCTGCGACAGGTCTCGATGAGCAGTTCTTC.

V gene TRBV6-5 combines with J gene TRBJ2-7; maybe TRBD1 (6 bases). Per the germline V gene, CDR1 is MNHEY and CDR2 is SVGAGI. CDR3 length: 14 amino acids. V shed 5 bases and J shed 4 bases, with 15 bases lying between them. In nucleotides, the CDR3 is TGTGCCAGCAGTCTACCCGGGACACCTTACGAGCAGTACTTC. Its translation: CASSLPGTPYEQYF.

The CDR3 nucleotides are TGTGCCAGCAGTCAATCAGGGTTTGAAGCTTTCTTT. Translated, it gives CASSQSGFEAFF. V gene TRBV28 combines with J gene TRBJ1-1; TRBD1 is a possible D gene (5 bases). V was cut by 5 bases and J by 7 bases, with 11 bases left in between. The CDR3 contains 12 residues. Germline V gene sequence: CDR1 MDHEN, CDR2 SYDVKM. The complete variable domain, with remaining parts taken from reference TRBV28 and TRBJ1-1, reads DVKVTQSSRYLVKRTGEKVFLECVQDMDHENMFWYRQDPGLGLRLIYFSYDVKMKEKGDIPEGYSVSREKKERFSLILESASTNQTSMYLCASSQSGFEAFFGQGTRLTVV.

The chain links TRBV18 to TRBJ2-1, with 8 bases aligning to TRBD2. The V segment lost 5 bases and the J segment 5 bases; nucleotides outside the gene matches: 11. This CDR3 contains 16 residues. Germline CDR1 and CDR2: KGHSH and LQKENI. The DNA for the CDR3 is TGTGCCAGCTCAGTCGGGGAACTAGCGGTCCACAATGAGCAGTTCTTC. Protein sequence: CASSVGELAVHNEQFF. Full variable domain (rest looked up from reference TRBV18 and TRBJ2-1): NAGVMQNPRHLVRRRGQEARLRCSPMKGHSHVYWYRQLPEEGLKFMVYLQKENIIDESGMPKERFSAEFPKEGPSILRIQQVVRGDSAAYFCASSVGELAVHNEQFFGPGTRLTVL.

The J gene is TRBJ1-2, the V gene TRBV29-1, with 7 nucleotides matching TRBD1. The length of the CDR3 is 17 residues. With 1 base clipped from V and 3 bases from J, the junction kept 14 bases outside the gene matches. The germline V gene encodes CDR1 SQVTM and CDR2 ANQGSEA. The CDR3 bases are TGCAGCGTTGAAGCCGTCCGGGGCAGGGGGACCCACTATGGCTACACCTTC. Protein: CSVEAVRGRGTHYGYTF.

The chain couples TRBV2 to TRBJ2-1; no clear D gene. The CDR3 totals 12 residues. Germline CDR1 SNHLY, CDR2 FYNNEI. V shed 1 base and J shed 8 bases, with 6 bases lying between them. Here the CDR3 reads CASSEGAHEQFF. For the CDR3, the DNA is TGTGCCAGCAGTGAAGGGGCTCATGAGCAGTTCTTC. Drawing the rest from reference TRBV2 and TRBJ2-1, the complete variable domain is EPEVTQTPSHQVTQMGQEVILRCVPISNHLYFYWYRQILGQKVEFLVSFYNNEISEKSEIFDDQFSVERPDGSNFTLKIRSTKLEDSAMYFCASSEGAHEQFFGPGTRLTVL.